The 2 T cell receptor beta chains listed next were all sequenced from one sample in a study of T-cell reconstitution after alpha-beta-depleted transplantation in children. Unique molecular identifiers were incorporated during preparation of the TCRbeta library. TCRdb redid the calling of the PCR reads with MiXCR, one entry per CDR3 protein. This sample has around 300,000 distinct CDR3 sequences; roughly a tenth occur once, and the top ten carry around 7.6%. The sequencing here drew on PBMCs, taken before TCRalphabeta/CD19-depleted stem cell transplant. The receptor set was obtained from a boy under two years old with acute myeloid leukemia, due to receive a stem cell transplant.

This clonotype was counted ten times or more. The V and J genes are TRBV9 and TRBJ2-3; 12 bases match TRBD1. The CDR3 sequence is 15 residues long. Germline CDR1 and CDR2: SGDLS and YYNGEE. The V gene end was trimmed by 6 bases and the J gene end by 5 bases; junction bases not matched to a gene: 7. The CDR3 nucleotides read TGTGCCAGCAATAAGGGGACAGGGGGCAAAGATACGCAGTATTTT. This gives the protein CASNKGTGGKDTQYF.

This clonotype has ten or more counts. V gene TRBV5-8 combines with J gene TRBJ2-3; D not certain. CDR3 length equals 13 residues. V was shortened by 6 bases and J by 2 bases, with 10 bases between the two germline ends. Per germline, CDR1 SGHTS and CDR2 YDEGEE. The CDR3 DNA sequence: TGTGCCAGCACGATCCTCAACACAGATACGCAGTATTTT. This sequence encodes CASTILNTDTQYF.